Listed below are T cell receptor beta chains from one sample, sequenced in a study of vaccination effects on CD4 cells after COVID-19. These receptors have no known antigen. Generated by immunoSEQ multiplex PCR, the TCRdb table keeps only in-frame clones and is missing some. The sample lists about 14,000 clones, around 80% occurring once. Sample: CD4+ T cells from PBMCs cultured with SARS-CoV-2 spike peptides, taken after COVID-19 vaccination. The receptors stem from a human donor who had a prior SARS-CoV-2 infection. CDR3s include the opening cysteine and the closing phenylalanine or tryptophan. The order of the fields is D gene, J gene, clone size, V gene, CDR3 protein, CDR3 DNA. D genes are given only for firm matches. Clone size, where shown, is once, few, many, or a class for clones that have expanded.

d_gene: TRBD1
j_gene: TRBJ2-7
abundance: NA
v_gene: TRBV10-3
CDR3aa: CAISPTGIEQYF
CDR3nt: TGTGCCATCAGTCCGACAGGGATCGAGCAGTACTTC

d_gene: NA
j_gene: TRBJ1-4
abundance: NA
v_gene: TRBV5-1
CDR3aa: CASSLDRLSEKLFF
CDR3nt: TGCGCCAGCAGCTTGGATCGTCTGAGTGAAAAACTGTTTTTT

d_gene: TRBD1
j_gene: TRBJ1-2
abundance: large
v_gene: TRBV9
CDR3aa: CASSRTGGNGYTF
CDR3nt: TGTGCCAGCAGCCGGACAGGGGGTAATGGCTACACCTTC

d_gene: NA
j_gene: TRBJ2-6
abundance: NA
v_gene: TRBV9
CDR3aa: CASSSEIGANVLTF
CDR3nt: TGTGCCAGCAGCTCTGAAATAGGGGCCAACGTCCTGACTTTC

d_gene: NA
j_gene: TRBJ1-2
abundance: NA
v_gene: TRBV3-1/TRBV3-2
CDR3aa: CASSQEYWGRGYTF
CDR3nt: TGTGCCAGCAGCCAAGAATATTGGGGTAGAGGCTACACCTTC

d_gene: TRBD1
j_gene: TRBJ1-2
abundance: few
v_gene: TRBV11-3
CDR3aa: CASSFRGGTGSGYTF
CDR3nt: TGTGCCAGCAGCTTTAGAGGTGGGACAGGGTCTGGCTACACCTTC

d_gene: NA
j_gene: TRBJ1-2
abundance: NA
v_gene: TRBV30
CDR3aa: CAWSSRGGNYGYTF
CDR3nt: TGTGCCTGGAGTTCCAGGGGAGGGAACTATGGCTACACCTTC

d_gene: NA
j_gene: TRBJ2-2
abundance: NA
v_gene: TRBV12-1
CDR3aa: CASSSRGTPRHQPSTGELFF
CDR3nt: TGTGCCAGCAGCTCAAGGGGGACTCCTAGACATCAACCTTCCACCGGGGAGCTGTTTTTT

d_gene: NA
j_gene: TRBJ2-1
abundance: NA
v_gene: TRBV5-6
CDR3aa: CASSLGGIPSYNEQFF
CDR3nt: TGTGCCAGCAGCTTGGGTGGGATCCCCTCCTACAATGAGCAGTTCTTC

d_gene: TRBD1
j_gene: TRBJ1-6
abundance: NA
v_gene: TRBV6-2/TRBV6-3
CDR3aa: CASSYLTGLRSPLHF
CDR3nt: TGTGCCAGCAGCTACTTGACAGGGCTAAGGTCACCCCTCCACTTT

d_gene: NA
j_gene: TRBJ2-7
abundance: NA
v_gene: TRBV5-1
CDR3aa: CASSLGAVPYEQYF
CDR3nt: TGCGCCAGCAGCTTGGGTGCAGTCCCCTACGAGCAGTACTTC

d_gene: NA
j_gene: TRBJ2-3
abundance: NA
v_gene: TRBV5-1
CDR3aa: CASSGVGITDTQYF
CDR3nt: TGCGCCAGCAGCGGGGTCGGGATCACAGATACGCAGTATTTT

d_gene: NA
j_gene: TRBJ2-3
abundance: NA
v_gene: TRBV24-1
CDR3aa: CATSAVAESSTDTQYF
CDR3nt: TGTGCCACCAGTGCAGTAGCGGAGAGTAGCACAGATACGCAGTATTTT

d_gene: TRBD1
j_gene: TRBJ2-4
abundance: NA
v_gene: TRBV25-1
CDR3aa: CAFRQGWLAKNIQYF
CDR3nt: TGTGCCTTCCGACAGGGTTGGTTGGCCAAAAACATTCAGTACTTC

d_gene: NA
j_gene: TRBJ2-5
abundance: NA
v_gene: TRBV7-9
CDR3aa: CASSEGPRMRETQYF
CDR3nt: TGTGCCAGCAGCGAGGGACCGAGGATGAGAGAGACCCAGTACTTC

d_gene: NA
j_gene: TRBJ2-2
abundance: NA
v_gene: TRBV19
CDR3aa: CASSIWTPNTGELFF
CDR3nt: TGTGCCAGTAGTATATGGACCCCTAACACCGGGGAGCTGTTTTTT

d_gene: NA
j_gene: TRBJ2-7
abundance: NA
v_gene: TRBV2
CDR3aa: CASSESSRRSEQYF
CDR3nt: TGTGCCAGCAGTGAATCCAGCCGTCGCTCCGAGCAGTACTTC

d_gene: NA
j_gene: TRBJ1-3
abundance: NA
v_gene: TRBV10-3
CDR3aa: CAISEEPGNTIYF
CDR3nt: TGTGCCATCAGTGAGGAACCCGGAAACACCATATATTTT

d_gene: NA
j_gene: TRBJ2-3
abundance: NA
v_gene: TRBV9
CDR3aa: CASSLQGYSTDTQYF
CDR3nt: TGTGCCAGCAGCTTACAGGGATATAGCACAGATACGCAGTATTTT

d_gene: TRBD1
j_gene: TRBJ2-5
abundance: NA
v_gene: TRBV7-2
CDR3aa: CASSLEGQGGETQYF
CDR3nt: TGTGCCAGCAGCTTGGAGGGACAGGGGGGGGAGACCCAGTACTTC

d_gene: NA
j_gene: TRBJ2-1
abundance: NA
v_gene: TRBV19
CDR3aa: CASSMSLSEQFF
CDR3nt: TGTGCCAGTAGTATGTCTTTGTCTGAGCAGTTCTTC

d_gene: NA
j_gene: TRBJ2-3
abundance: once
v_gene: TRBV6-5
CDR3aa: CASSSIRDTQYF
CDR3nt: TGTGCCAGCAGTTCCATCCGGGATACGCAGTATTTT

d_gene: TRBD2
j_gene: TRBJ2-7
abundance: NA
v_gene: TRBV2
CDR3aa: CASGGLAGLFYEQYF
CDR3nt: TGTGCCAGCGGGGGACTAGCGGGCTTATTTTACGAGCAGTACTTC

d_gene: NA
j_gene: TRBJ2-7
abundance: NA
v_gene: TRBV11-3
CDR3aa: CASSPGTRIYEQYF
CDR3nt: TGTGCCAGCAGCCCCGGGACTCGTATCTACGAGCAGTACTTC

d_gene: NA
j_gene: TRBJ2-5
abundance: NA
v_gene: TRBV5-1
CDR3aa: CASSLVPGLQETQYF
CDR3nt: TGCGCCAGCAGCTTGGTTCCTGGGTTACAAGAGACCCAGTACTTC

d_gene: TRBD2
j_gene: TRBJ2-3
abundance: once
v_gene: TRBV5-4
CDR3aa: CASSRGLAGSTDTQYF
CDR3nt: TGTGCCAGCAGCAGGGGACTAGCGGGGAGCACAGATACGCAGTATTTT

d_gene: TRBD1
j_gene: TRBJ1-5
abundance: NA
v_gene: TRBV18
CDR3aa: CASSPGQAILQPQHF
CDR3nt: TGTGCCAGCTCACCGGGACAGGCTATTCTTCAGCCCCAGCATTTT

d_gene: NA
j_gene: TRBJ1-2
abundance: once
v_gene: TRBV7-9
CDR3aa: CASSRTGIYSYTF
CDR3nt: TGTGCCAGCAGCCGAACAGGGATCTACAGCTACACCTTC

d_gene: TRBD1
j_gene: TRBJ2-7
abundance: NA
v_gene: TRBV18
CDR3aa: CASSPGQETYEQYF
CDR3nt: TGTGCCAGCTCACCAGGACAGGAGACCTACGAGCAGTACTTC

d_gene: NA
j_gene: TRBJ1-5
abundance: once
v_gene: TRBV9
CDR3aa: CASSDSDEIVGRPVYPESNQPQHF
CDR3nt: TGTGCCAGCAGCGACTCAGATGAAATAGTGGGGCGACCGGTTTATCCGGAAAGCAATCAGCCCCAGCATTTT